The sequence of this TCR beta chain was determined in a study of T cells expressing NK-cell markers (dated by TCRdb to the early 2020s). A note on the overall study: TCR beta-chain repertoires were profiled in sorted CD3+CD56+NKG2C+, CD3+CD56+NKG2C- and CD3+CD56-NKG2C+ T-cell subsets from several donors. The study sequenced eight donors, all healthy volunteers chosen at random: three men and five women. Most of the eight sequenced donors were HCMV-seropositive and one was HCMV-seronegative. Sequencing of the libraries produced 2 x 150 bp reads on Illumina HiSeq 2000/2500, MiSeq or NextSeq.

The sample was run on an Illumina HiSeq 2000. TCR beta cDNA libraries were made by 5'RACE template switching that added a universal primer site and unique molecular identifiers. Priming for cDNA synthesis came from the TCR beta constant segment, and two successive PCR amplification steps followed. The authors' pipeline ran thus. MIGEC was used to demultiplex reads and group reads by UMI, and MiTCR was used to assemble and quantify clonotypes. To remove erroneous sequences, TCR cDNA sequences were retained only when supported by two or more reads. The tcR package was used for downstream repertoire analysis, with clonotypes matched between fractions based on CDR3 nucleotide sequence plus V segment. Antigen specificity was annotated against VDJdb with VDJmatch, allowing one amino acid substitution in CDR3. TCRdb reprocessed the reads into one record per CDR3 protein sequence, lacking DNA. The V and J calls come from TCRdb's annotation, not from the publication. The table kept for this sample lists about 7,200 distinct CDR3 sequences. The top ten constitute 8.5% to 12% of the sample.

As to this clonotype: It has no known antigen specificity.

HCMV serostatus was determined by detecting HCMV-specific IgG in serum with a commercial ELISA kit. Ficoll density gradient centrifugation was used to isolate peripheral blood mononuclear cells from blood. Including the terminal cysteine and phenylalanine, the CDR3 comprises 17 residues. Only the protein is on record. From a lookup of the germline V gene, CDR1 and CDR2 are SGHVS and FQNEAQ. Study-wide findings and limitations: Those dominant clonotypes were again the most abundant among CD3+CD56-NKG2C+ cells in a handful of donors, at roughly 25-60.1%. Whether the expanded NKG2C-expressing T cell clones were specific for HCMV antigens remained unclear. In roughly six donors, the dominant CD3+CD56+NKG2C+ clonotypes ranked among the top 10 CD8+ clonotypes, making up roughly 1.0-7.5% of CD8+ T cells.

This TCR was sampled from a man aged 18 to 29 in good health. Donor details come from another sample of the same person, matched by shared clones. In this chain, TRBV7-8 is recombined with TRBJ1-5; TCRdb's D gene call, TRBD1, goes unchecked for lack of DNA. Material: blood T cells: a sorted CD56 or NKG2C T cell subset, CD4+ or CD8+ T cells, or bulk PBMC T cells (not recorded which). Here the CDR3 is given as CASSTGRTVGSNQPQHF.